The 4 T cell receptor beta chains below were found in one sample sequenced in a study of blood T cell repertoires in COVID-19. Profiled with immunoSEQ multiplex PCR; TCRdb holds only in-frame clones, not every one. This sample carries about 68,000 clones, 91% of them seen once, and the ten largest clones take just under 7.5%. The sample taken for sequencing was peripheral blood. All receptors derive from a man aged 40-50 years with COVID-19, enrolled during active disease.

The V gene is TRBV30, the J gene TRBJ1-4; 9 bases agree with TRBD1. This CDR3 region has 15 residues. The V segment lost 3 bases and the J segment 10 bases; nucleotides outside the gene matches: 12. Germline loops: CDR1 GTSNPN, CDR2 SVGIG (reference sequence). This CDR3 reads CAWSETGGARSKLFF. CDR3 DNA sequence: TGTGCCTGGAGCGAAACAGGGGGCGCGAGATCAAAACTGTTTTTT.

The chain is built from TRBV29-1 and TRBJ2-1; D might be TRBD2 (6 bases). This CDR3 region has 12 residues. With 7 bases removed from V and 8 bases from J, the gap between germline ends came to 15 bases. The germline V gene has CDR1 SQVTM and CDR2 ANQGSEA. Written as DNA, the CDR3 is TGCAGCGCTCGAGTGGGGGGTGATGAGCAGTTCTTC. Its protein product is CSARVGGDEQFF.

The rearrangement links TRBV5-1 to TRBJ2-2; 8 bases match TRBD1. Unmatched junction bases numbered 3, after V lost 4 bases and J lost 4 bases. The germline V gene encodes CDR1 SGHRS and CDR2 YFSETQ. The CDR3 length is 14 residues. CDR3 nucleotide sequence: TGCGCCAGCAGCCGGGGACAGGTCACCGGGGAGCTGTTTTTT. As protein: CASSRGQVTGELFF.

The rearrangement joins TRBV9 to TRBJ2-3; TRBD2 matches at 7 bases. The germline V gene encodes CDR1 SGDLS and CDR2 YYNGEE. The CDR3 length is 16 residues. V was pared by 0 bases and J by 2 bases, with 6 bases of the junction left unmatched. CDR3 loop: CASSVVLGTTTDTQYF. DNA of the CDR3: TGTGCCAGCAGCGTAGTCCTAGGGACTACCACAGATACGCAGTATTTT.